The rows below give T cell receptor beta chains drawn from one sample of a study of cytomegalovirus exposure and HLA in healthy donors. TCRdb keeps only in-frame clones here, not all; method: immunoSEQ multiplex PCR. The sample carries hundreds of thousands of clones, around 66% recorded once. The sequenced sample consisted of PBMCs. The receptors were sampled from a female donor in good health and CMV-seronegative. Each CDR3 is given with its conserved first and last residue. D genes are given only for firm matches. The size field is filled for only some rows; it gives once, few, many or a size class.

cdr3_aa	cdr3_nt	clone_size	d_call	cdr3_length	v_call	j_call
CASSFLPSGSSRYNEQFF	TGTGCCAGCAGTTTTCTCCCTAGCGGGAGTTCCCGGTACAATGAGCAGTTCTTC	-	TRBD2	18	TRBV27	TRBJ2-1
CASSAGQGEGETQYF	TGTGCCAGCAGCGCCGGACAGGGTGAGGGTGAGACCCAGTACTTC	-	TRBD1	15	TRBV9	TRBJ2-5
CASSPLSGVNTGELFF	TGTGCCAGCAGCCCGTTGAGCGGAGTCAACACCGGGGAGCTGTTTTTT	-	-	16	TRBV7-2	TRBJ2-2
CASSSARGRNEKLFF	TGTGCCAGCAGTTCCGCGCGGGGGAGGAATGAAAAACTGTTTTTT	once	-	15	TRBV6-1	TRBJ1-4
CASSGGGGSDTQYF	TGTGCCAGCAGCGGGGGAGGGGGATCAGATACGCAGTATTTT	-	-	14	TRBV7-9	TRBJ2-3
CASSRQEANYGYTF	TGTGCCAGCAGTCGACAGGAAGCTAACTATGGCTACACCTTC	-	-	14	TRBV28	TRBJ1-2
CSVTESSYNEQFF	TGCAGCGTCACAGAGAGCTCCTACAATGAGCAGTTCTTC	-	-	13	TRBV29-1	TRBJ2-1
CASSLNRRAGNNEQFF	TGTGCCAGCAGCCTCAATAGGCGAGCGGGGAACAATGAGCAGTTCTTC	-	TRBD2	16	TRBV13	TRBJ2-1
CASSLQGSIYEQYF	TGTGCCAGCAGCTTACAGGGGAGTATCTACGAGCAGTACTTC	-	-	14	TRBV7-6	TRBJ2-7
CASTRTGEYGYTF	TGTGCCAGCACCCGGACAGGGGAATATGGCTACACCTTC	-	TRBD1	13	TRBV11-2	TRBJ1-2
CALKEEGYSYEQYF	TGTGCCTTAAAAGAGGAGGGTTACTCCTACGAGCAGTACTTC	few	-	14	TRBV30	TRBJ2-7
CATSRDRASVYEQYF	TGTGCCACCAGCAGAGATCGGGCTAGCGTGTACGAGCAGTACTTC	few	-	15	TRBV15	TRBJ2-7
CASMLDSEQFF	TGTGCCAGCATGTTAGACAGTGAGCAGTTCTTC	-	-	11	TRBV2	TRBJ2-1
CASRPRDRGEMNTEAFF	TGTGCCAGTAGACCCCGGGACAGGGGGGAGATGAACACTGAAGCTTTCTTT	-	TRBD1	17	TRBV19	TRBJ1-1
CASSRTGFTEAFF	TGTGCCAGCAGCCGAACAGGGTTTACTGAAGCTTTCTTT	-	-	13	TRBV14	TRBJ1-1
CSSSLGSKGELFF	TGTTCCAGCAGCTTAGGAAGCAAGGGGGAGCTGTTTTTT	-	-	13	TRBV7-9	TRBJ2-2